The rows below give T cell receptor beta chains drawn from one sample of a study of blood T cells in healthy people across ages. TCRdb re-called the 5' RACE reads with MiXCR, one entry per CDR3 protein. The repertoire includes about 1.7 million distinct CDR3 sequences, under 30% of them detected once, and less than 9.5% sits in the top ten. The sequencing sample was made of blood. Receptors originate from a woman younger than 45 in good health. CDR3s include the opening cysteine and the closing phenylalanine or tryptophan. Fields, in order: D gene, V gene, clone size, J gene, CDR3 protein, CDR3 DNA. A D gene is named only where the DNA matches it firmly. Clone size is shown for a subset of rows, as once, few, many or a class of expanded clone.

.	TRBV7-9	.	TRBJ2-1	CASLLLAGPMREQFF	TGTGCCAGCCTTCTTCTGGCAGGTCCCATGAGAGAGCAGTTCTTC
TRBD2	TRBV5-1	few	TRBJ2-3	CASSIELAVRDTQYF	TGCGCCAGCAGCATAGAACTAGCGGTGCGAGATACGCAGTATTTT
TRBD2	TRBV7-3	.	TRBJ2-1	CASSSRGASVNEQFF	TGTGCCAGCAGCTCGCGGGGGGCCTCTGTCAATGAGCAGTTCTTC
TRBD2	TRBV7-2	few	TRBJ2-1	CASSLSGLAVSYNEQFF	TGTGCCAGCAGCCTATCGGGACTAGCGGTTTCCTACAATGAGCAGTTCTTC
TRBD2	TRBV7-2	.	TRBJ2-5	CASSPQGAGSSGEQYF	TGTGCCAGCAGCCCGCAGGGAGCGGGGTCTTCCGGAGAGCAGTACTTC
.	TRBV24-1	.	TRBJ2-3	CATSETGDTQYF	TGTGCCACCAGTGAGACAGGAGATACGCAGTATTTT
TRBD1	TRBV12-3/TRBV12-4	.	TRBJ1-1	CASSWTGEAFF	TGTGCCAGCAGTTGGACAGGGGAAGCTTTCTTT
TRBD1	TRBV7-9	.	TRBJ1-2	CASTGTGLPNDGYTF	TGTGCCAGCACAGGGACAGGGCTCCCTAATGATGGCTACACCTTC
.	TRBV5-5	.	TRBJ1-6	CASSSYRDGSPLHF	TGTGCCAGCAGCTCCTACAGGGACGGTTCACCCCTCCACTTT
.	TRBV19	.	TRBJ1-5	CASSIDSGGIQPQHF	TGTGCCAGTAGTATAGATTCGGGGGGTATTCAGCCCCAGCATTTT
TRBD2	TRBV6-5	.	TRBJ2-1	CASSGAGRGEQFF	TGTGCCAGCAGTGGAGCGGGACGGGGTGAGCAGTTCTTC
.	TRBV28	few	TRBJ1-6	CASSLWRASSYNSPLHF	TGTGCCAGCAGTTTGTGGAGGGCCAGCTCCTATAATTCACCCCTCCACTTT
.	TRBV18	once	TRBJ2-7	CASSPRAYNEQYF	TGTGCCAGCTCACCGCGGGCCTACAATGAGCAGTACTTC
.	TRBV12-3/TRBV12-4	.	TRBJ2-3	CASKGPGTDTQYF	TGTGCCAGCAAAGGACCCGGCACAGATACGCAGTATTTT
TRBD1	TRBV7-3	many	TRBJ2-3	CASSFGQGTDTQYF	TGTGCCAGCAGTTTTGGACAGGGCACAGATACGCAGTATTTT
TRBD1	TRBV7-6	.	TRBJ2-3	CASSLGGGAGPQYF	TGTGCCAGCAGCTTAGGAGGGGGCGCGGGCCCGCAGTATTTT
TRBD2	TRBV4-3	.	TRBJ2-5	CASSQEGGLAGDQETQYF	TGCGCCAGCAGCCAAGAAGGGGGACTAGCGGGAGACCAAGAGACCCAGTACTTC
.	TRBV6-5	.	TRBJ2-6	CASSREAYSGANVLTF	TGTGCCAGCAGTCGCGAGGCTTACTCTGGGGCCAACGTCCTGACTTTC
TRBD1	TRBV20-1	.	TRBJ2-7	CSAKKGQGGTEQYF	TGCAGTGCTAAGAAGGGACAGGGGGGAACCGAGCAGTACTTC
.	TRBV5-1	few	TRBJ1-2	CASSLQGDENGYTF	TGCGCCAGCAGCTTACAGGGAGATGAGAATGGCTACACCTTC
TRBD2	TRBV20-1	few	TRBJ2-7	CSATSGVSRYEQYF	TGCAGTGCAACAAGCGGGGTCTCAAGGTACGAGCAGTACTTC
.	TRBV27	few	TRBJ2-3	CASSPPTGRTQYF	TGTGCCAGCAGTCCCCCGACAGGACGTACGCAGTATTTT
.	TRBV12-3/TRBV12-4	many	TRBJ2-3	CASMVHSSTDTQYF	TGTGCCAGCATGGTCCATTCAAGCACAGATACGCAGTATTTT
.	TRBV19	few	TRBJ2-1	CASSAERVGEQFF	TGTGCCAGTAGTGCCGAGAGGGTTGGGGAGCAGTTCTTC
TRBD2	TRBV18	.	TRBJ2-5	CASSPRSGEALERVQEYF	TGTGCCAGCTCACCAAGGAGCGGGGAGGCGTTGGAGCGTGTGCAGGAGTACTTC
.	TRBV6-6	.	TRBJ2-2	CASSPGEGASGELFF	TGTGCCAGCAGTCCGGGGGAGGGGGCGTCCGGGGAGCTGTTTTTT
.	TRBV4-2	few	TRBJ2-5	CASSQDILGRALNQETQYF	TGTGCCAGCAGCCAAGATATACTAGGAAGGGCCTTGAACCAAGAGACCCAGTACTTC
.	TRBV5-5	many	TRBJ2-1	CASSSSGLSYNEQFF	TGTGCCAGCAGCTCCAGCGGGCTCTCCTACAATGAGCAGTTCTTC
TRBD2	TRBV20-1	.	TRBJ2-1	CSAMIAGSGYNEQFF	TGCAGTGCTATGATAGCGGGTTCGGGGTACAATGAGCAGTTCTTC
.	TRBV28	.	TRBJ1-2	CASIRGARKGDYTF	TGTGCCAGCATTCGGGGCGCTAGGAAGGGGGACTACACCTTC
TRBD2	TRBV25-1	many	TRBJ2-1	CASSTTSGTGNEQFF	TGTGCCAGCAGTACGACTAGCGGGACAGGCAATGAGCAGTTCTTC
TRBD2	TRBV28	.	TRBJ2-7	CASSPPNSGDEQYF	TGTGCCAGCAGTCCTCCTAATAGCGGGGACGAGCAGTACTTC
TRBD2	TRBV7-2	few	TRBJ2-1	CASSRAGGAENEQFF	TGTGCCAGCAGCCGAGCGGGGGGGGCGGAAAATGAGCAGTTCTTC
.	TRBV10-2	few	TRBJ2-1	CASRSVGTSGGHEQFF	TGCGCCAGCAGGTCAGTCGGAACCAGCGGAGGGCATGAGCAGTTCTTC
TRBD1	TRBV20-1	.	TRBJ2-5	CSTSGQARPETQYF	TGCAGTACTAGTGGACAGGCGCGACCAGAGACCCAGTACTTC
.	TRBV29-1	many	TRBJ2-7	CSVRSSYEQYF	TGCAGCGTTCGCAGCTCCTACGAGCAGTACTTC
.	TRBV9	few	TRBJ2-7	CAAPERMYEQYF	TGTGCCGCCCCCGAGCGAATGTACGAGCAGTACTTC
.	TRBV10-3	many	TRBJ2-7	CAISERGYEQYF	TGTGCCATCAGTGAGAGGGGCTACGAGCAGTACTTC
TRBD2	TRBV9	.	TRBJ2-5	CASSGLAGPQETQYF	TGTGCCAGCAGTGGACTAGCGGGCCCTCAAGAGACCCAGTACTTC
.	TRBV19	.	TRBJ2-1	CASRDITGNEQFF	TGTGCCAGTAGGGACATTACGGGCAATGAGCAGTTCTTC
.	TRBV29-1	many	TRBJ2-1	CSAAGTRRVNQQFF	TGCAGCGCCGCCGGGACACGGAGGGTCAATCAGCAGTTCTTC
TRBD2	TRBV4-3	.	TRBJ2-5	CASSQLLAGQETQYF	TGCGCCAGCAGCCAACTTCTAGCGGGCCAAGAGACCCAGTACTTC
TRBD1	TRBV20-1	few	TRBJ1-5	CSAKETTGSGNQPQHF	TGCAGTGCTAAAGAAACGACAGGGTCGGGCAATCAGCCCCAGCATTTT
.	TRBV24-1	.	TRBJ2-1	CATSVQGLYNEQFF	TGTGCCACCAGTGTACAGGGACTCTACAATGAGCAGTTCTTC
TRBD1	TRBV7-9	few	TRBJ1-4	CASSPGLGTDNEKLFF	TGTGCCAGCAGCCCCGGACTCGGGACAGATAATGAAAAACTGTTTTTT
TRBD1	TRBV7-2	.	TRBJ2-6	CASSSPRDRGLTGTNVLTF	TGTGCCAGCAGCTCTCCCCGGGACAGGGGGCTTACTGGGACCAACGTCCTGACTTTC